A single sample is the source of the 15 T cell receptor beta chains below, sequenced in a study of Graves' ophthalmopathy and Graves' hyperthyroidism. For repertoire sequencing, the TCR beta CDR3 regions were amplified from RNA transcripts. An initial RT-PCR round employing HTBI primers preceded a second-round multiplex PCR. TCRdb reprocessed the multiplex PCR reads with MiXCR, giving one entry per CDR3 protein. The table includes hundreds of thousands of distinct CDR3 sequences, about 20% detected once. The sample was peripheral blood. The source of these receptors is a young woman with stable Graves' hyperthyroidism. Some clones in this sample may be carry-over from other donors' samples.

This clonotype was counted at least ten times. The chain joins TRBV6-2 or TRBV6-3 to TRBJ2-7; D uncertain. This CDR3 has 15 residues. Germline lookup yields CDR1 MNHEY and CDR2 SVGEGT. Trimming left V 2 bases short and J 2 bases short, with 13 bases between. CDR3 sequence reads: CASSYGNGGAYEQYF. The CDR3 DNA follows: TGTGCCAGCAGTTACGGAAACGGCGGAGCCTACGAGCAGTACTTC.

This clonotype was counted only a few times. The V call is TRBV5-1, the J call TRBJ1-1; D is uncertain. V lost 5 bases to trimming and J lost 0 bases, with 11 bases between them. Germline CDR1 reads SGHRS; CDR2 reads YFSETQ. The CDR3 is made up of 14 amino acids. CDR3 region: CASRIGRLNTEAFF. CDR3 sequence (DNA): TGCGCCAGCAGAATTGGACGCCTGAACACTGAAGCTTTCTTT.

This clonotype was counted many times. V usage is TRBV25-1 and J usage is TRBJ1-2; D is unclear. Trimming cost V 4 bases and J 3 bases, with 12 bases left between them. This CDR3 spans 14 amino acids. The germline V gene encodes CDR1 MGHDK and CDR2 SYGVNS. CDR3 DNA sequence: TGTGCCAGCAGTGCCCCAGGCCCGTACTATGGCTACACCTTC. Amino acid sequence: CASSAPGPYYGYTF.

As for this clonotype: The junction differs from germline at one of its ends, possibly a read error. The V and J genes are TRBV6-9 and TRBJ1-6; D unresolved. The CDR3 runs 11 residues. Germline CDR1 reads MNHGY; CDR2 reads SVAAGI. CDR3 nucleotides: TGTGCCAGCAGTTCCGGACTGGGTTTTTACTTT. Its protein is CASSSGLGFYF.

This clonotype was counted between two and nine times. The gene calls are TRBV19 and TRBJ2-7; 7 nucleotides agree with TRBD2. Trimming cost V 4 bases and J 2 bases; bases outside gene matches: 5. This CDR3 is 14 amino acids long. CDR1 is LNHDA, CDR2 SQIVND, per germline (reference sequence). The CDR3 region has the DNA TGTGCCAGTAGTACGGGTGGGACTACCTACGAGCAGTACTTC. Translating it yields CASSTGGTTYEQYF. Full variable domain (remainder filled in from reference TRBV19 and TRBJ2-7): DGGITQSPKYLFRKEGQNVTLSCEQNLNHDAMYWYRQDPGQGLRLIYYSQIVNDFQKGDIAEGYSVSREKKESFPLTVTSAQKNPTAFYLCASSTGGTTYEQYFGPGTRLTVT.

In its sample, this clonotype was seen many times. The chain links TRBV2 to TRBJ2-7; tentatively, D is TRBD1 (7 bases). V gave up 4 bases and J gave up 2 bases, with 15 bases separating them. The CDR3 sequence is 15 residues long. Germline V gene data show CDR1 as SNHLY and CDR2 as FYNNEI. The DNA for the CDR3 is TGTGCCAGCAGTGTGGGCAGGGGGGTTCCCTACGAGCAGTACTTC. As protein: CASSVGRGVPYEQYF.

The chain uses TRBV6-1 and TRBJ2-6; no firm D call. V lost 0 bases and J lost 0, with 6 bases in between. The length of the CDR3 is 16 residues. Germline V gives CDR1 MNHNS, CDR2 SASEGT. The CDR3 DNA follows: TGTGCCAGCAGTGAAGCTGAGAACTCTGGGGCCAACGTCCTGACTTTC. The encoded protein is CASSEAENSGANVLTF.

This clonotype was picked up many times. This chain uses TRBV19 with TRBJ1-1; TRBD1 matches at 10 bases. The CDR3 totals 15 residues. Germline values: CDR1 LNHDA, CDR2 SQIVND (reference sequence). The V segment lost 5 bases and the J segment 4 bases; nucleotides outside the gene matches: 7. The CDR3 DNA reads TGTGCCAGTAGTTTCAGACAGGGGGCCGGCACTGAAGCTTTCTTT. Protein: CASSFRQGAGTEAFF.

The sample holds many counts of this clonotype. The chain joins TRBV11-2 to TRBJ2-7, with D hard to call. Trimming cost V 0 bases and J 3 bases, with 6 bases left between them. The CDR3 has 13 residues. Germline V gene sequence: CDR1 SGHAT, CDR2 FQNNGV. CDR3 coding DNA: TGTGCCAGCAGCTTAGATCTGGGCTACGAGCAGTACTTC. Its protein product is CASSLDLGYEQYF.

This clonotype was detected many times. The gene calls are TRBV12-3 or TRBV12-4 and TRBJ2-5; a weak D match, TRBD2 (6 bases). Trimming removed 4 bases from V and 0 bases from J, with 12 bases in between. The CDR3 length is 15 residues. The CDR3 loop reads CASSWGLRYQETQYF. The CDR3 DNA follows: TGTGCCAGCAGTTGGGGACTCAGGTACCAAGAGACCCAGTACTTC.

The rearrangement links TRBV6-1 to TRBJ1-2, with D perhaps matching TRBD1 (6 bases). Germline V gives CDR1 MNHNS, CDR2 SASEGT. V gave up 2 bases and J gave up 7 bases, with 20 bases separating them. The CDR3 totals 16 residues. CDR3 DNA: TGTGCCAGCAGTGAATCTCGTCGGGGGACACGAGGTGGCTACACCTTC. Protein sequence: CASSESRRGTRGGYTF.

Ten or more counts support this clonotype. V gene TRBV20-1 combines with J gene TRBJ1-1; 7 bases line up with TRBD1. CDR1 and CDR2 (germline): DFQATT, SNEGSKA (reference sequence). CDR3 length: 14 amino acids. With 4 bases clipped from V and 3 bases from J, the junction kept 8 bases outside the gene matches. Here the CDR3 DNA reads TGCAGTGCTAAATTGGACAGGCTTTACACTGAAGCTTTCTTT. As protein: CSAKLDRLYTEAFF.

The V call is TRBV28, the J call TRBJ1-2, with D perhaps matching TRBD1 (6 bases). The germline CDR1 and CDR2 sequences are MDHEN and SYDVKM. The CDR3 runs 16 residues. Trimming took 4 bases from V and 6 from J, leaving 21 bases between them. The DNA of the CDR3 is TGTGCCAGCAGTTCACCCGGGACAAAAGGATCCCATGGCTACACCTTC. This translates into CASSSPGTKGSHGYTF.

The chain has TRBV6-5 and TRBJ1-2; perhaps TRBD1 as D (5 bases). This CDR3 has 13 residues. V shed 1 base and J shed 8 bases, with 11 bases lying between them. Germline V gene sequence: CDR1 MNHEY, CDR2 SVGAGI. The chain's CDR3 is CASSYLGVGGYTF. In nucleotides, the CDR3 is TGTGCCAGCAGTTACTTGGGGGTCGGCGGCTACACCTTC.

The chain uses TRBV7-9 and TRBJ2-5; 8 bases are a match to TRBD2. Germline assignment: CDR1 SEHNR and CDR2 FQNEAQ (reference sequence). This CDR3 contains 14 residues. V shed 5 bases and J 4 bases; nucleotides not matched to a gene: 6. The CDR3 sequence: CASSRLAGLETQYF. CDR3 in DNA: TGTGCCAGCAGCCGCCTAGCGGGCTTAGAGACCCAGTACTTC.